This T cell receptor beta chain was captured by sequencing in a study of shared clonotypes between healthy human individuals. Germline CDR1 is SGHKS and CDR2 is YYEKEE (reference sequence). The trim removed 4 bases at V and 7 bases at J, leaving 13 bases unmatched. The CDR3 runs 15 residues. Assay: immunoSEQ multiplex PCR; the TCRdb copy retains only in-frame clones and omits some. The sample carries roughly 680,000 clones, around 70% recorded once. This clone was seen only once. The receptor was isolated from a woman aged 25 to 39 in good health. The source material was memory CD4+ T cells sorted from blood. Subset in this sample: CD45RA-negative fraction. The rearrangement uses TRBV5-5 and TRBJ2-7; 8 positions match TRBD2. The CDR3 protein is CASSLLAAGVGEQYF. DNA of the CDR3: TGTGCCAGCAGCCTACTAGCGGCCGGAGTTGGGGAGCAGTACTTC.